This T cell receptor beta chain was profiled in a study of T cells in Graves' hyperthyroidism and ophthalmopathy. Across the whole study: The authors collected peripheral blood at initial diagnosis, before any treatment.

This clonotype has at least ten counts. Its cognate antigen is unknown. Study-wide results and limits: A model of 13 V-J pairs discriminated ophthalmopathy from stable hyperthyroidism.

RNA transcripts provided the source from which TCR beta CDR3 regions were amplified. In the first-round RT-PCR of the TCR CDR3, the HTBI primer set was used. TCRdb reprocessed the multiplex PCR reads via MiXCR and lists one record per CDR3 protein. Among 300,000 to 350,000 distinct CDR3 sequences, around 18% were seen once, and the ten largest hold around 15%. CDR1 is MDHEN and CDR2 is SYDVKM in the germline V gene. The CDR3 length is 16 residues. V was clipped by 10 bases and J by 6 bases; unmatched bases: 20. The genes are TRBV28 and TRBJ1-2, with 7 positions matching TRBD1. This TCR was sampled from a middle-aged woman with Graves' ophthalmopathy. Sequencing was done on a sample of blood. The CDR3 region has the DNA TGTGCCATCGCACAATCCCCCTCCGGGACAGTTCATGGCTACACCTTC. Protein product: CAIAQSPSGTVHGYTF.